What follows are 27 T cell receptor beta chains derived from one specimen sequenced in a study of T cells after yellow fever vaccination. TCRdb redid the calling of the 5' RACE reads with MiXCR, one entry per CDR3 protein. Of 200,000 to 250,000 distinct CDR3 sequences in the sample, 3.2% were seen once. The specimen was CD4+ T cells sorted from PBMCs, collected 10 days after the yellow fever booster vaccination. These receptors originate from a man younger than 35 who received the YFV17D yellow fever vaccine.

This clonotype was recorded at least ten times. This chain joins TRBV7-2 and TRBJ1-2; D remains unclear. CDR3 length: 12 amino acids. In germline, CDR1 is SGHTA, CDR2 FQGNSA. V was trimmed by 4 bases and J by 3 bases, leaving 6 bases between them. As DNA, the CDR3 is TGTGCCAGCAGCTCGGCCTACTATGGCTACACCTTC. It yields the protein CASSSAYYGYTF.

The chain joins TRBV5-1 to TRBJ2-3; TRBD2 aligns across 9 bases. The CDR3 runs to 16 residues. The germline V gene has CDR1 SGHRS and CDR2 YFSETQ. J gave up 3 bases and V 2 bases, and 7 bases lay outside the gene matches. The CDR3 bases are TGCGCCAGCAGCTTCGCGGGGGGGCCTATAACAGATACGCAGTATTTT. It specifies CASSFAGGPITDTQYF.

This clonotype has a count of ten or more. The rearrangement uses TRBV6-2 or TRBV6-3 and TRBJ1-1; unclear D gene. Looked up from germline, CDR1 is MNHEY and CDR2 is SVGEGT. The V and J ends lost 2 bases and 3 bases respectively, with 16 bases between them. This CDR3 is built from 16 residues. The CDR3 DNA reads TGTGCCAGCAGTTACCCTCCTCGGTCCGTTTACACTGAAGCTTTCTTT. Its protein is CASSYPPRSVYTEAFF.

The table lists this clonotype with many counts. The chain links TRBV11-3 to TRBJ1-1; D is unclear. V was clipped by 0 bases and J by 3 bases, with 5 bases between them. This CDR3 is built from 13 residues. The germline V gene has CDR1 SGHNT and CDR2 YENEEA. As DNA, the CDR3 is TGTGCCAGCAGCTTAGATCAACACACTGAAGCTTTCTTT. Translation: CASSLDQHTEAFF.

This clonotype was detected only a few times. CDR3 in amino acids: CSARGPPTTINNEQFF. The CDR3 coding sequence is TGCAGTGCTAGAGGTCCTCCTACTACCATCAACAATGAGCAGTTCTTC. V is TRBV20-1 and J is TRBJ2-1; D is ambiguous. This CDR3 is 16 amino acids long. Trimming removed 1 base from V and 5 bases from J, with 18 bases in between. Per germline, CDR1 DFQATT and CDR2 SNEGSKA (reference sequence).

Here the CDR3 DNA reads TGTGCCAGCAGCCGGAGCGGGTATAAAAACATTCAGTACTTC. Encoded protein: CASSRSGYKNIQYF. V is TRBV9 and J is TRBJ2-4, with D tentatively TRBD2 (6 bases). The length of the CDR3 is 14 residues. V lost 4 bases, J lost 4 bases, and 12 bases lay in between. CDR1 and CDR2 (germline): SGDLS, YYNGEE. Looking up the rest from reference TRBV9 and TRBJ2-4 gives the full variable domain: DSGVTQTPKHLITATGQRVTLRCSPRSGDLSVYWYQQSLDQGLQFLIQYYNGEERAKGNILERFSAQQFPDLHSELNLSSLELGDSALYFCASSRSGYKNIQYFGAGTRLSVL.

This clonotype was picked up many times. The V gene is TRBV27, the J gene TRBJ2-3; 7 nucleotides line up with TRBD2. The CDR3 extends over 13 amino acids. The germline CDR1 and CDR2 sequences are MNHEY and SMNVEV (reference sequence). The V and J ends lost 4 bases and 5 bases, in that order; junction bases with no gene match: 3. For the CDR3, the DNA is TGTGCCAGCAGTTCAGGCGGGAGAGATACGCAGTATTTT. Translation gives CASSSGGRDTQYF.

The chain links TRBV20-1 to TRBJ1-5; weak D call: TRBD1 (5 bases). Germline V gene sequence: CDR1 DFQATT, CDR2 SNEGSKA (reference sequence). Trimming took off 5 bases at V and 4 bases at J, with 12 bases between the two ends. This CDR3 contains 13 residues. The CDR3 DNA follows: TGCAGTGCTCTACGGGGGGGGAATCAGCCCCAGCATTTT. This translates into CSALRGGNQPQHF.

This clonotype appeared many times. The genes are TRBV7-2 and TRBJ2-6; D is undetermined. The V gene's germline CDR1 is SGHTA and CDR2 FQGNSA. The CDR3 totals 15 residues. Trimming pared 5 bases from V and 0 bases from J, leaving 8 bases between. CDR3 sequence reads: CASSLHSSGANVLTF. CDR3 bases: TGTGCCAGCAGCCTACATAGCTCTGGGGCCAACGTCCTGACTTTC.

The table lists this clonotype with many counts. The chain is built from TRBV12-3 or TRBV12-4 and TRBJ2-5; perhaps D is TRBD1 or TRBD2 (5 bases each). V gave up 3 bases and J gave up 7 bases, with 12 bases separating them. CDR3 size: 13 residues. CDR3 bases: TGTGCCAGCAGTTTCACTAGGGGTGCGACCCAGTACTTC. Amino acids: CASSFTRGATQYF.

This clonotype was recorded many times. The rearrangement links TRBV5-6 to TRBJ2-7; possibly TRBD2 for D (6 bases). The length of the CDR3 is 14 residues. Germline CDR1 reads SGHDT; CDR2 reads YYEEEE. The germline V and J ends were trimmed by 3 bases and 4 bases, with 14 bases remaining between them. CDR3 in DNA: TGTGCCAGCAGCTCCTACCGCGGGACTTACGAGCAGTACTTC. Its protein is CASSSYRGTYEQYF.

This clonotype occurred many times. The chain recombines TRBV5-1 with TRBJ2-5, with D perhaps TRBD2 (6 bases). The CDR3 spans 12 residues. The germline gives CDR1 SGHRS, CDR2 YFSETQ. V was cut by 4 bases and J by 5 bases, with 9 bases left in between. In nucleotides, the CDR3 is TGCGCCAGCAGCCCGGGGGTGGAGACCCAGTACTTC. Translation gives CASSPGVETQYF.

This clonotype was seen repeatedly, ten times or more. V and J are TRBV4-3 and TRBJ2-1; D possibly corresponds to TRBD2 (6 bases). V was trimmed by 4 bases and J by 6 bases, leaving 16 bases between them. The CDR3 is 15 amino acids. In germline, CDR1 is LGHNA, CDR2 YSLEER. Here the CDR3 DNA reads TGCGCCAGCAGCCTTACCACTAGCCGGGGCAATGAGCAGTTCTTC. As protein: CASSLTTSRGNEQFF.

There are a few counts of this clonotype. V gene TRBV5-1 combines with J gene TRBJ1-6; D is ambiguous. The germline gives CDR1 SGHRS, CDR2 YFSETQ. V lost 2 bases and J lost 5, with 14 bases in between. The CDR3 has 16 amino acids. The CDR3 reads CASSLGPVPDNSPLHF. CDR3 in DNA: TGCGCCAGCAGCTTAGGCCCCGTACCAGATAATTCACCCCTCCACTTT.

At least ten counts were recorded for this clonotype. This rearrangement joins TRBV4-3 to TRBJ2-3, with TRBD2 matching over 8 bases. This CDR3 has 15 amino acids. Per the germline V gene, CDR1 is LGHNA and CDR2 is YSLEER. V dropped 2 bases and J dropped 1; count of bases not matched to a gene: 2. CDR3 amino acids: CASSQSTSGTDTQYF. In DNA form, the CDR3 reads TGCGCCAGCAGCCAATCGACTAGCGGCACAGATACGCAGTATTTT.

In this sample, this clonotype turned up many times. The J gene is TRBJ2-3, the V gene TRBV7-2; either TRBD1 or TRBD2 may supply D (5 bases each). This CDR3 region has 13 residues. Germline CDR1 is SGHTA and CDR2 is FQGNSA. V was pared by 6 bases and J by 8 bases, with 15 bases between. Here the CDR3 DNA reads TGTGCCAGCAGATGGGTAGGGGACGGTACGCAGTATTTT. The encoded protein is CASRWVGDGTQYF.

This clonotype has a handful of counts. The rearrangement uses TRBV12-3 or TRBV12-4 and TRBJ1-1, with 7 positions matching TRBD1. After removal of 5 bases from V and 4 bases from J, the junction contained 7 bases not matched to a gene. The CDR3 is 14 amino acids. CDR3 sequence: CASSQQGLGTEAFF. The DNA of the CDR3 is TGTGCCAGCAGTCAACAGGGGTTGGGCACTGAAGCTTTCTTT.

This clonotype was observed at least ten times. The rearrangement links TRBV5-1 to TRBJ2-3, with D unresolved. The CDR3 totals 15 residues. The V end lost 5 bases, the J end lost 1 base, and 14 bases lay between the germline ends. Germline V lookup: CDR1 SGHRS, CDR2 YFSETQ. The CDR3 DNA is TGCGCCAGCAGTCCCATAGCTTGGCGCACAGATACGCAGTATTTT. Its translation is CASSPIAWRTDTQYF. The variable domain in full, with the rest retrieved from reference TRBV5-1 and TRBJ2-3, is KAGVTQTPRYLIKTRGQQVTLSCSPISGHRSVSWYQQTPGQGLQFLFEYFSETQRNKGNFPGRFSGRQFSNSRSEMNVSTLELGDSALYLCASSPIAWRTDTQYFGPGTRLTVL.

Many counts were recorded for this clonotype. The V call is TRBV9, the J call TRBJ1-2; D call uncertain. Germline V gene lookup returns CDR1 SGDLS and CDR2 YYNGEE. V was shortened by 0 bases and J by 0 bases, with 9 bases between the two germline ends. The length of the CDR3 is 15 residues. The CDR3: CASSVEAGANYGYTF. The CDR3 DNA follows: TGTGCCAGCAGCGTAGAGGCTGGAGCTAACTATGGCTACACCTTC.

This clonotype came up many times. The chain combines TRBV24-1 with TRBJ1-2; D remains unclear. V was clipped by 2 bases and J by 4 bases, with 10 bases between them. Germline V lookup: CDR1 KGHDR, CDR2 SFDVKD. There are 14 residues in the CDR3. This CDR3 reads CATSDYQIPYGYTF. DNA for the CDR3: TGTGCCACCAGTGATTATCAGATTCCCTATGGCTACACCTTC.

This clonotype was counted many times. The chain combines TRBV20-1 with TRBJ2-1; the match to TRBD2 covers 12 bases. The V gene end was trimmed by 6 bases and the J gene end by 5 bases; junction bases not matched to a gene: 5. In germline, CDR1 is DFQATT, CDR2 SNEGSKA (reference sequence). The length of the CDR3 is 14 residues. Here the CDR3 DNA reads TGCAGTGCAGTACTAGCGGGGGGCCACAATGAGCAGTTCTTC. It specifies CSAVLAGGHNEQFF.

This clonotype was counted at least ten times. CDR3 protein: CASSLAFGQGGTDTQYF. DNA for the CDR3: TGTGCCAGCAGCTTGGCCTTTGGACAGGGAGGAACAGATACGCAGTATTTT. The chain joins TRBV5-5 to TRBJ2-3; 8 bases are shared with TRBD1. V gave up 0 bases and J gave up 3 bases; unmatched junction bases: 9. CDR3 length equals 17 residues. The germline V gene encodes CDR1 SGHKS and CDR2 YYEKEE (reference sequence).

CDR3 nucleotide sequence: TGCGCCAGCAGCTTGGCCGGGCAGGGCCCCTCGTATCAGCCCCAGCATTTT. This translates into CASSLAGQGPSYQPQHF. V and J are TRBV5-1 and TRBJ1-5, with D perhaps TRBD1 (5 bases). The CDR3 loop spans 17 amino acids. CDR1 and CDR2 (germline): SGHRS, YFSETQ. The germline V and J ends were trimmed by 0 bases and 5 bases, with 18 bases remaining between them.

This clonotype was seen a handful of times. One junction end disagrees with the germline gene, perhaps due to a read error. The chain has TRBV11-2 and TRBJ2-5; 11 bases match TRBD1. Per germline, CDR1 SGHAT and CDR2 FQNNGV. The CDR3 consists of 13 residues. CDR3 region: CASSLGQGEIQYF. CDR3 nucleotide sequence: TGTGCCAGCAGCCTGGGACAGGGGGAGATCCAGTACTTC.

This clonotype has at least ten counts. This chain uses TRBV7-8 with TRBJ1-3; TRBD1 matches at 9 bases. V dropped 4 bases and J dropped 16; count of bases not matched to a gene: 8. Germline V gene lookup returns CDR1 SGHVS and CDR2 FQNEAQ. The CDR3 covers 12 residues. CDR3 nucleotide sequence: TGTGCCAGCAGCTGGGGACAGGGCCCTATGTATTTT. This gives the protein CASSWGQGPMYF.

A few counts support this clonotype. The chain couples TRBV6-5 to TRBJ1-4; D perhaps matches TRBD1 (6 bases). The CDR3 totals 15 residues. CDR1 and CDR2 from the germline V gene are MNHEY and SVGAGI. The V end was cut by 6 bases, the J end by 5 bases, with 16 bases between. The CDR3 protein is CASSPLGGGNEKLFF. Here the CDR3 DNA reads TGTGCCAGCAGCCCTTTAGGAGGGGGAAATGAAAAACTGTTTTTT.

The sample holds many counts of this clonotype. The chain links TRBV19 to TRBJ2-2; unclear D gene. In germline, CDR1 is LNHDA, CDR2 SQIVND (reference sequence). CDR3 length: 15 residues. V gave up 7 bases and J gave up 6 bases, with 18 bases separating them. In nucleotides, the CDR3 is TGTGCCAGTAAGCCGCAGCCTCAGTCGGCCGGGGAGCTGTTTTTT. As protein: CASKPQPQSAGELFF.